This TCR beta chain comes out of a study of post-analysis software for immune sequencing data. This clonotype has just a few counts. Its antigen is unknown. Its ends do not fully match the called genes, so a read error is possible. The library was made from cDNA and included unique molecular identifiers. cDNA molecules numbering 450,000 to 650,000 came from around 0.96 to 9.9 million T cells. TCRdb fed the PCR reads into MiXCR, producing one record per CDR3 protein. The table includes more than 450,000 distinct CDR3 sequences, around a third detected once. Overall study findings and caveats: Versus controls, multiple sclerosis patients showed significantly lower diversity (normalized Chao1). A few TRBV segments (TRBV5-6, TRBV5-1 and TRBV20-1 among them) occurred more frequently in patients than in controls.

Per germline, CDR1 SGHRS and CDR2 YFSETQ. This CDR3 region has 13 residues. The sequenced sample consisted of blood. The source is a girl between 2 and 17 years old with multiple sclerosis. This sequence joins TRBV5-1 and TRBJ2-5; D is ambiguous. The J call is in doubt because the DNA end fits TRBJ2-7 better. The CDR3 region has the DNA TGTGCCAGCAGCTTAGCAGCGACCTACGAGCAGTACTTC. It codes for CASSLAATYEQYF.